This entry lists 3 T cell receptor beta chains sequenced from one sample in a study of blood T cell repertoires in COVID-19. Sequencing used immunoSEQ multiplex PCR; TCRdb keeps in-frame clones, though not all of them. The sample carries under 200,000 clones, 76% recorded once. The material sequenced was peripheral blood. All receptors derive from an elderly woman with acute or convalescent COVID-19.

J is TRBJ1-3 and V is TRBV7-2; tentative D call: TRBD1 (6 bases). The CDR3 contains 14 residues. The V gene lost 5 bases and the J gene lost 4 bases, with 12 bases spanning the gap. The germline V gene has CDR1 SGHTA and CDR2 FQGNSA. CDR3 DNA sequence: TGTGCCAGCAGCCTTATGGGGGCCGGAAACACCATATATTTT. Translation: CASSLMGAGNTIYF. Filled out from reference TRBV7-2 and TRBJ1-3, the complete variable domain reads GAGVSQSPSNKVTEKGKDVELRCDPISGHTALYWYRQSLGQGLEFLIYFQGNSAPDKSGLPSDRFSAERTGGSVSTLTIQRTQQEDSAVYLCASSLMGAGNTIYFGEGSWLTVV.

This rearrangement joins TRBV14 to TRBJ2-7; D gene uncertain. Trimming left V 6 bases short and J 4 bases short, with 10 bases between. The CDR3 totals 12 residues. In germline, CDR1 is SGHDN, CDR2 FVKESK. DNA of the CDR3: TGTGCCAGCAGGGCAGGCAGTTACGAGCAGTACTTC. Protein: CASRAGSYEQYF.

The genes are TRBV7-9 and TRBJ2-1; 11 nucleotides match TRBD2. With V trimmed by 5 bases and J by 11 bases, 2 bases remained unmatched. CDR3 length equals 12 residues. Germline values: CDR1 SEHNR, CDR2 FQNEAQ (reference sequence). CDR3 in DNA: TGTGCCAGCAGCCGACTAGCGGGACAGCAGTTCTTC. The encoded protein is CASSRLAGQQFF.